This T cell receptor beta chain came from a study of Graves' ophthalmopathy and Graves' hyperthyroidism. Patients were left out if they had other autoimmune diseases, uncontrolled infections, pregnancy or lactation. Amplification of the TCR beta CDR3 regions used RNA transcripts (as template). The library came from an HTBI-primed first-round RT-PCR and a second-round multiplex PCR. TCRdb re-called the multiplex PCR reads through MiXCR, storing one row per CDR3 protein. Here the sample spans around 1,200,000 distinct CDR3 sequences, 35% to 45% being singletons. The specimen was peripheral blood or thyroid tissue (not recorded which). The clonotype was recovered from an adult man with Graves' hyperthyroidism.

CDR3 DNA: TGTGCCAGCACCTCGGGGGGCGGGGGGGGCAATGAGCAGTACTTC. Translation gives CASTSGGGGGNEQYF. The V call is TRBV7-9, the J call TRBJ2-7; TRBD2 matches 9 bases. The CDR3 spans 15 residues. With V trimmed by 7 bases and J by 7 bases, 14 bases remained unmatched. From germline, CDR1 is SEHNR and CDR2 FQNEAQ (reference sequence).